This TCR beta chain originates from a study of cytomegalovirus exposure and HLA in healthy donors. The germline V gene encodes CDR1 MNHEY and CDR2 SVGAGI. V lost 6 bases, J lost 5 bases, and 13 bases lay in between. This CDR3 is built from 14 residues. Assay used: immunoSEQ multiplex PCR; TCRdb lists only in-frame clones, some missing. The data show roughly 250,000 clones, 85% to 90% seen once. The chain combines TRBV6-5 with TRBJ2-2; a possible D gene is TRBD1 (6 bases). This receptor was identified in a man between 18 and 35 years old in good health and CMV-seronegative. Input material: PBMCs. The CDR3 DNA sequence: TGTGCCAGCAGCCGGACAGTCCTTACCGGGGAGCTGTTTTTT. The encoded protein is CASSRTVLTGELFF.